This T cell receptor (beta chain) was retrieved from a study of glioma-infiltrating T cells after dendritic cell vaccination. Study conclusions and caveats: Estimated pretreatment TIL content predicted outcome after dendritic cell vaccination.

In its sample, this clone was seen many times. No antigen is known for it. This specimen includes other DNA sequences encoding the same CDR3. Per germline, CDR1 SGHRS and CDR2 YFSETQ. Trimming took off 1 base at V and 1 base at J, with 8 bases between the two ends. CDR3 size: 14 residues. The PCR used 60 V beta and 13 J beta primers. The method was immunoSEQ multiplex PCR; TCRdb's version includes in-frame clones alone and lacks a portion of them. Of roughly 100,000 clones in the sample, roughly 79% were seen once. PBMC sampling occurred before vaccination, two weeks after the third dose, and at progression.

This specimen consisted of blood, obtained before dendritic cell vaccination. V is TRBV5-1 and J is TRBJ1-1; D not certain. The sequence was collected from a human donor with glioblastoma. Here the CDR3 reads CASSLTASNTEAFF. CDR3 DNA sequence: TGCGCCAGCAGCTTGACAGCCTCGAACACTGAAGCTTTCTTT.